These T cell receptor beta chains were read from a single sample in a study of T cells after yellow fever vaccination. Via MiXCR, TCRdb re-called the 5' RACE reads, giving one row per CDR3 protein. The top ten clones hold around 18% of a sample with about 370,000 distinct CDR3 sequences, roughly 11% of them seen once. Here the sequenced sample was PBMCs, taken on the day of the first yellow fever vaccination. The receptors here all came from a man aged 18 to 29 who received the YFV17D yellow fever vaccine. CDR3s include the opening cysteine and the closing phenylalanine or tryptophan. A D gene is named only where the DNA matches it firmly. Size is omitted from some rows. Given values are once, few, many or a class for expanded clones.

D gene: .; J gene: TRBJ2-1; V gene: TRBV7-2; clone size: many; CDR3 protein: CASSLVLGYNEQFF; CDR3 DNA: TGTGCCAGCAGCTTAGTACTGGGCTACAATGAGCAGTTCTTC
D gene: .; J gene: TRBJ2-5; V gene: TRBV3-1; clone size: many; CDR3 protein: CASSPAEETQYF; CDR3 DNA: TGTGCCAGCAGCCCTGCTGAAGAGACCCAGTACTTC
D gene: TRBD1; J gene: TRBJ1-2; V gene: TRBV12-3/TRBV12-4; clone size: few; CDR3 protein: CASSLRDRDGYTF; CDR3 DNA: TGTGCCAGCAGCCTCCGGGACAGGGATGGCTACACCTTC
D gene: .; J gene: TRBJ2-1; V gene: TRBV6-2/TRBV6-3; clone size: few; CDR3 protein: CASSYSKARDKREQFF; CDR3 DNA: TGTGCCAGCAGTTACTCGAAGGCGCGGGACAAACGGGAGCAGTTCTTC
D gene: .; J gene: TRBJ2-1; V gene: TRBV10-1; clone size: .; CDR3 protein: CASSRRGSRGEQFF; CDR3 DNA: TGCGCCAGCAGTCGGCGGGGTAGCCGCGGTGAGCAGTTCTTC
D gene: TRBD1; J gene: TRBJ1-1; V gene: TRBV4-1; clone size: .; CDR3 protein: CASSQGQGSYTEAFF; CDR3 DNA: TGCGCCAGCAGCCAAGGACAGGGGTCGTACACTGAAGCTTTCTTT
D gene: TRBD1; J gene: TRBJ1-5; V gene: TRBV29-1; clone size: few; CDR3 protein: CSVGTGGQPQHF; CDR3 DNA: TGCAGCGTTGGGACAGGGGGTCAGCCCCAGCATTTT
D gene: .; J gene: TRBJ2-3; V gene: TRBV19; clone size: .; CDR3 protein: CASRRTASTDTQYF; CDR3 DNA: TGTGCCAGTAGACGGACGGCTAGCACAGATACGCAGTATTTT
D gene: TRBD2; J gene: TRBJ2-5; V gene: TRBV9; clone size: .; CDR3 protein: CASSVGSGGAGETQYF; CDR3 DNA: TGTGCCAGCAGCGTAGGAAGCGGGGGGGCTGGAGAGACCCAGTACTTC
D gene: TRBD2; J gene: TRBJ2-1; V gene: TRBV4-3; clone size: few; CDR3 protein: CASSQGGGTLYNEQFF; CDR3 DNA: TGCGCCAGCAGCCAAGGGGGAGGGACCCTTTACAATGAGCAGTTCTTC
D gene: .; J gene: TRBJ1-1; V gene: TRBV21-1; clone size: few; CDR3 protein: CASGKGRDGNTEAFF; CDR3 DNA: TGTGCCAGCGGAAAAGGAAGGGATGGGAACACTGAAGCTTTCTTT
D gene: .; J gene: TRBJ2-1; V gene: TRBV5-1; clone size: few; CDR3 protein: CASSSQGGVYNEQFF; CDR3 DNA: TGCGCCAGCAGCTCGCAGGGGGGCGTCTACAATGAGCAGTTCTTC
D gene: .; J gene: TRBJ2-1; V gene: TRBV27; clone size: few; CDR3 protein: CASKGGVTYNEQFF; CDR3 DNA: TGTGCCAGCAAGGGAGGAGTTACCTACAATGAGCAGTTCTTC
D gene: TRBD2; J gene: TRBJ2-1; V gene: TRBV6-4; clone size: .; CDR3 protein: CARLAGGGNEQFF; CDR3 DNA: TGTGCCAGACTAGCGGGGGGTGGCAATGAGCAGTTCTTC
D gene: .; J gene: TRBJ2-1; V gene: TRBV7-2; clone size: .; CDR3 protein: CASSPGFGSYNEQFF; CDR3 DNA: TGTGCCAGCAGCCCCGGGTTCGGCTCCTACAATGAGCAGTTCTTC
D gene: TRBD2; J gene: TRBJ2-7; V gene: TRBV7-2; clone size: .; CDR3 protein: CASSFLAGAPYEQYF; CDR3 DNA: TGTGCCAGCAGCTTCCTAGCGGGGGCCCCCTACGAGCAGTACTTC
D gene: .; J gene: TRBJ2-7; V gene: TRBV4-2; clone size: many; CDR3 protein: CASSYETYEQYF; CDR3 DNA: TGTGCCAGCAGTTACGAAACCTACGAGCAGTACTTC
D gene: TRBD2; J gene: TRBJ2-2; V gene: TRBV20-1; clone size: .; CDR3 protein: CSASGTSGGHNTGELFF; CDR3 DNA: TGCAGTGCTAGTGGGACTAGCGGGGGGCACAACACCGGGGAGCTGTTTTTT
D gene: TRBD1; J gene: TRBJ2-1; V gene: TRBV27; clone size: few; CDR3 protein: CASSLSNRGDEQFF; CDR3 DNA: TGTGCCAGCAGTTTATCGAACAGGGGGGATGAGCAGTTCTTC
D gene: TRBD1; J gene: TRBJ2-5; V gene: TRBV25-1; clone size: many; CDR3 protein: CASSAPGGRKTQYF; CDR3 DNA: TGTGCCAGCAGTGCCCCAGGGGGCCGGAAGACCCAGTACTTC
D gene: TRBD1; J gene: TRBJ1-5; V gene: TRBV5-6; clone size: .; CDR3 protein: CASSLFGRGDQPQHF; CDR3 DNA: TGTGCCAGCAGCTTGTTCGGCAGGGGGGATCAGCCCCAGCATTTT
D gene: .; J gene: TRBJ1-3; V gene: TRBV25-1; clone size: .; CDR3 protein: CASSEFGGNTIYF; CDR3 DNA: TGTGCCAGCAGTGAATTTGGGGGAAACACCATATATTTT
D gene: .; J gene: TRBJ1-3; V gene: TRBV7-2; clone size: few; CDR3 protein: CASGRGNTIYF; CDR3 DNA: TGTGCCAGCGGACGAGGAAACACCATATATTTT
D gene: .; J gene: TRBJ1-6; V gene: TRBV18; clone size: .; CDR3 protein: CASSPPAGDNSPLHF; CDR3 DNA: TGTGCCAGCTCACCACCGGCCGGGGATAATTCACCCCTCCACTTT
D gene: TRBD1; J gene: TRBJ1-1; V gene: TRBV11-2; clone size: many; CDR3 protein: CASSFTGANTEAFF; CDR3 DNA: TGTGCCAGCAGCTTCACAGGGGCGAACACTGAAGCTTTCTTT
D gene: TRBD1; J gene: TRBJ1-5; V gene: TRBV27; clone size: many; CDR3 protein: CASSGTGGQPQHF; CDR3 DNA: TGTGCCAGCAGTGGAACAGGGGGTCAGCCCCAGCATTTT
D gene: TRBD2; J gene: TRBJ2-1; V gene: TRBV10-3; clone size: few; CDR3 protein: CAISNGPSGGVYEQFF; CDR3 DNA: TGTGCCATCAGTAACGGTCCTAGCGGGGGGGTTTATGAGCAGTTCTTC
D gene: TRBD1; J gene: TRBJ1-4; V gene: TRBV5-1; clone size: few; CDR3 protein: CASSSTGGRNEKLFF; CDR3 DNA: TGCGCCAGCAGCTCAACAGGGGGACGTAATGAAAAACTGTTTTTT
D gene: .; J gene: TRBJ1-1; V gene: TRBV7-6; clone size: few; CDR3 protein: CASSLAWGRATEAFF; CDR3 DNA: TGTGCCAGCAGCTTAGCCTGGGGGCGAGCCACTGAAGCTTTCTTT
D gene: .; J gene: TRBJ2-1; V gene: TRBV7-9; clone size: many; CDR3 protein: CASSLVRKGYNEQFF; CDR3 DNA: TGTGCCAGCAGCTTAGTGCGAAAGGGCTACAATGAGCAGTTCTTC
D gene: .; J gene: TRBJ2-2; V gene: TRBV6-5; clone size: few; CDR3 protein: CASSYSGTLAGTGELFF; CDR3 DNA: TGTGCCAGCAGTTACTCCGGGACCCTCGCTGGCACCGGGGAGCTGTTTTTT
D gene: .; J gene: TRBJ2-1; V gene: TRBV5-4; clone size: few; CDR3 protein: CASQPGGIAYNEQFF; CDR3 DNA: TGTGCCTCCCAGCCCGGGGGAATCGCCTACAATGAGCAGTTCTTC
D gene: .; J gene: TRBJ1-1; V gene: TRBV24-1; clone size: .; CDR3 protein: CATSVGPMNTEAFF; CDR3 DNA: TGTGCCACCAGTGTCGGACCCATGAACACTGAAGCTTTCTTT
D gene: TRBD1; J gene: TRBJ2-2; V gene: TRBV9; clone size: few; CDR3 protein: CASSVAGQGGTGELFF; CDR3 DNA: TGTGCCAGCAGCGTAGCGGGACAGGGAGGCACCGGGGAGCTGTTTTTT
D gene: TRBD2; J gene: TRBJ2-1; V gene: TRBV6-5; clone size: few; CDR3 protein: CASSYLAGANYNEQFF; CDR3 DNA: TGTGCCAGCAGTTACCTAGCGGGGGCCAACTACAATGAGCAGTTCTTC
D gene: TRBD2; J gene: TRBJ2-3; V gene: TRBV20-1; clone size: .; CDR3 protein: CSAPGTSGGLDTQYF; CDR3 DNA: TGCAGTGCTCCAGGGACTAGCGGGGGACTGGATACGCAGTATTTT
D gene: .; J gene: TRBJ2-2; V gene: TRBV7-6; clone size: .; CDR3 protein: CASSLVGETGELFF; CDR3 DNA: TGTGCCAGCAGCTTAGTCGGGGAAACCGGGGAGCTGTTTTTT
D gene: .; J gene: TRBJ2-3; V gene: TRBV12-3/TRBV12-4; clone size: .; CDR3 protein: CASKLRGLSTDTQYF; CDR3 DNA: TGTGCCAGCAAACTAAGGGGTCTAAGCACAGATACGCAGTATTTT
D gene: TRBD2; J gene: TRBJ2-2; V gene: TRBV11-1; clone size: few; CDR3 protein: CASSLARSSGAPNTGELFF; CDR3 DNA: TGTGCCAGCAGCTTAGCGCGGTCTAGCGGGGCCCCTAACACCGGGGAGCTGTTTTTT
D gene: .; J gene: TRBJ2-5; V gene: TRBV5-1; clone size: .; CDR3 protein: CASRWVTEQETQYF; CDR3 DNA: TGCGCCAGCCGGTGGGTGACAGAACAAGAGACCCAGTACTTC
D gene: TRBD2; J gene: TRBJ2-3; V gene: TRBV7-2; clone size: few; CDR3 protein: CASSSQRGYLTDTQYF; CDR3 DNA: TGTGCCAGCAGCTCCCAGCGGGGCTACCTCACAGATACGCAGTATTTT
D gene: TRBD1; J gene: TRBJ1-1; V gene: TRBV28; clone size: .; CDR3 protein: CASSLGTGNGDTEAFF; CDR3 DNA: TGTGCCAGCAGTTTGGGGACAGGGAATGGGGACACTGAAGCTTTCTTT
D gene: .; J gene: TRBJ2-1; V gene: TRBV6-5; clone size: .; CDR3 protein: CASSYAREAYNEQFF; CDR3 DNA: TGTGCCAGCAGTTACGCCAGGGAGGCCTACAATGAGCAGTTCTTC
D gene: .; J gene: TRBJ1-2; V gene: TRBV7-2; clone size: .; CDR3 protein: CASSFLGNYGYTF; CDR3 DNA: TGTGCCAGCAGCTTCCTGGGTAACTATGGCTACACCTTC
D gene: .; J gene: TRBJ2-7; V gene: TRBV7-2; clone size: .; CDR3 protein: CASSLAYGPRPYEQYF; CDR3 DNA: TGTGCCAGCAGCTTAGCGTATGGTCCCAGACCCTACGAGCAGTACTTC
D gene: .; J gene: TRBJ1-5; V gene: TRBV5-1; clone size: many; CDR3 protein: CASSLGLGQPQHF; CDR3 DNA: TGCGCCAGCAGCTTGGGTCTAGGGCAGCCCCAGCATTTT
D gene: .; J gene: TRBJ2-5; V gene: TRBV2; clone size: .; CDR3 protein: CASSPEVQETQYF; CDR3 DNA: TGTGCCAGCAGCCCGGAGGTCCAAGAGACCCAGTACTTC
D gene: .; J gene: TRBJ2-1; V gene: TRBV30; clone size: .; CDR3 protein: CAWSVTRTPSAQNEQFF; CDR3 DNA: TGTGCCTGGAGTGTCACCCGAACTCCGTCGGCCCAAAATGAGCAGTTCTTC
D gene: .; J gene: TRBJ1-1; V gene: TRBV5-1; clone size: .; CDR3 protein: CASSLTGPRNTEAFF; CDR3 DNA: TGCGCCAGCAGCTTGACAGGGCCCCGGAACACTGAAGCTTTCTTT
D gene: .; J gene: TRBJ2-7; V gene: TRBV9; clone size: .; CDR3 protein: CASSPRRSHYEQYF; CDR3 DNA: TGTGCCAGCAGCCCCCGGAGGAGCCACTACGAGCAGTACTTC
D gene: TRBD2; J gene: TRBJ2-5; V gene: TRBV6-1; clone size: few; CDR3 protein: CASKVRGGSETQYF; CDR3 DNA: TGTGCCAGCAAAGTCCGGGGGGGTTCGGAGACCCAGTACTTC
D gene: .; J gene: TRBJ1-5; V gene: TRBV7-2; clone size: few; CDR3 protein: CASSLGQIQPQHF; CDR3 DNA: TGTGCCAGCAGCTTAGGACAGATACAGCCCCAGCATTTT
D gene: TRBD1; J gene: TRBJ2-1; V gene: TRBV12-3/TRBV12-4; clone size: .; CDR3 protein: CASSLEDRYNEQFF; CDR3 DNA: TGTGCCAGCAGTTTGGAGGACAGGTACAATGAGCAGTTCTTC
D gene: .; J gene: TRBJ1-3; V gene: TRBV29-1; clone size: .; CDR3 protein: CSVEVGSGNTIYF; CDR3 DNA: TGCAGCGTTGAAGTCGGCTCTGGAAACACCATATATTTT